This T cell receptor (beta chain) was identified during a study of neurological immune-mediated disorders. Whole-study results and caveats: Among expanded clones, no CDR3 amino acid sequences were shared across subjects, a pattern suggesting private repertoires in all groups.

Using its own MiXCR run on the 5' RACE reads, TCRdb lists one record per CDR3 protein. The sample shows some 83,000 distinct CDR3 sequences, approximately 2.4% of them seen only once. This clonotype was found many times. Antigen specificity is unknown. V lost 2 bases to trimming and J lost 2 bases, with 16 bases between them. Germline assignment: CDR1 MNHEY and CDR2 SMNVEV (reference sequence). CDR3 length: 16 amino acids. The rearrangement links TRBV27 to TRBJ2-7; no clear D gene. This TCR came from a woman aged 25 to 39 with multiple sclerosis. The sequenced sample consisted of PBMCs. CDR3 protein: CASSLDGFGQTYEQYF. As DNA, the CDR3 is TGTGCCAGCAGTTTAGATGGATTCGGGCAGACCTACGAGCAGTACTTC.